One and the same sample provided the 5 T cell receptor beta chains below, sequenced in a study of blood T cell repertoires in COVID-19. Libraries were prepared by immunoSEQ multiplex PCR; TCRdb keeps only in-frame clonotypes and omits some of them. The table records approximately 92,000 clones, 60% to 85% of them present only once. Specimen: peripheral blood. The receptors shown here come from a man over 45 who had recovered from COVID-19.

CDR3 in amino acids: CASRPQGAGVYGYTF. Written as DNA, the CDR3 is TGTGCCAGCAGGCCACAGGGGGCTGGGGTCTATGGCTACACCTTC. The chain has TRBV28 and TRBJ1-2; 9 nucleotides line up with TRBD1. From germline, CDR1 is MDHEN and CDR2 SYDVKM. The junction had 9 bases not matched to a gene; V was cut back by 6 bases and J by 4 bases. The CDR3 consists of 15 residues.

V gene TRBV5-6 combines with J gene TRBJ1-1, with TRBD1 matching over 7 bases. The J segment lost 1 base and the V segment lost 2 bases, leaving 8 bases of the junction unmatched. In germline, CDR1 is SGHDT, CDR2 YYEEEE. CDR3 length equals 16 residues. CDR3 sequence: CASSFGTGDENTEAFF. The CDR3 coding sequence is TGTGCCAGCAGCTTTGGAACAGGGGATGAGAACACTGAAGCTTTCTTT.

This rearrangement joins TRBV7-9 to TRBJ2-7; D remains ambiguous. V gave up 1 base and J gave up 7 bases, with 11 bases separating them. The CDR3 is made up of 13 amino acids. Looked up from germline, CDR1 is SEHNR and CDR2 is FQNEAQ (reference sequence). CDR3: CASSLVSPWEQYF. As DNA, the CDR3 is TGTGCCAGCAGCTTAGTTAGCCCGTGGGAGCAGTACTTC. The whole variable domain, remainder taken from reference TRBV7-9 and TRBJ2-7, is DTGVSQNPRHKITKRGQNVTFRCDPISEHNRLYWYRQTLGQGPEFLTYFQNEAQLEKSRLLSDRFSAERPKGSFSTLEIQRTEQGDSAMYLCASSLVSPWEQYFGPGTRLTVT.

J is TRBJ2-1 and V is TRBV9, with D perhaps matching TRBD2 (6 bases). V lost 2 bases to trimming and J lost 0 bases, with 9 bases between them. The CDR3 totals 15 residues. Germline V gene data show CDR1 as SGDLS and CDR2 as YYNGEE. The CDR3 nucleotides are TGTGCCAGCAGCGTCGGCGGGGCCTCCTACAATGAGCAGTTCTTC. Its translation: CASSVGGASYNEQFF.

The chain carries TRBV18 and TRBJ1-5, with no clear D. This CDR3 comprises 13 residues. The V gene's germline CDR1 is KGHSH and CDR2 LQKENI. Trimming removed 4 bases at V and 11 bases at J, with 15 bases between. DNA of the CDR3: TGTGCCAGCTCACGGGAAGTTGGCGGGGCCCAGCATTTT. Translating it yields CASSREVGGAQHF.